This entry concerns a single T cell receptor beta chain. Its antigen is as yet unknown. The PCR contained 60 Vbeta and 13 Jbeta primers. Clones were read by immunoSEQ multiplex PCR, and TCRdb kept only the in-frame ones, dropping some. The sample contains 100,000 to 120,000 clones, over 12% of which appear only once. Germline CDR1 is SGHTA and CDR2 is FQGNSA. Trimming at V came to 2 bases and at J to 6 bases, leaving 7 bases not matched to a gene. The CDR3 totals 15 residues. The data stem from a study of cytomegalovirus exposure and HLA in healthy donors. Findings of the study overall: A missense DCLRE1C variant was associated with V- and J-gene trimming of TCR beta chains in a later analysis, and an independent cohort replicated the association. According to reports, the classifier identified cytomegalovirus status with high specificity and sensitivity. Researchers left out some V segments, among them TRBV6-2 and TRBV6-3, as indistinguishable. The productive fraction for most TCR beta V segments was about 90% or about 30% in an earlier analysis.

Sequencing input: PBMCs. V is TRBV7-2 and J is TRBJ2-1; 7 bases agree with TRBD1. The TCR sequence derives from a female donor in good health and CMV-seronegative. Here the CDR3 reads CASSLRDSIINEQFF. The CDR3 nucleotides are TGTGCCAGCAGCTTACGGGACAGCATAATCAATGAGCAGTTCTTC.